This entry is about one T cell receptor beta chain. These data come from a study of blood T cell repertoires in COVID-19. On the study more broadly: PBMCs, B-cell-depleted T cells, or T cells were the source of the cDNA or gDNA that made up the material.

Per the germline V gene, CDR1 is MNHEY and CDR2 is SVGEGT. This CDR3 is 13 amino acids long. V shed 5 bases and J shed 5 bases, with 12 bases lying between them. In the authors' methods: Estimation of nucleated cell counts relied on the amplification of reference gene primers. Clones were sequenced by immunoSEQ multiplex PCR, and TCRdb holds only the in-frame ones, with some missing. That table supplies the V and J calls and clone size; D and trimming were determined from the DNA. The sample consists of roughly 120,000 clones, less than 85% of them appearing once. The sequencing input was peripheral blood. The clonotype comes from a human donor with acute or convalescent COVID-19. The donor label of this sample is uncertain. The V gene is TRBV6-2 or TRBV6-3, the J gene TRBJ2-5; D not certain. In DNA, the CDR3 is TGTGCCAGCAGTCCCGGGTTAAAGGAGACCCAGTACTTC. As protein: CASSPGLKETQYF.